Included here is one T cell receptor beta chain sequence, with context. In its sample, this clonotype was seen a few times. This receptor's antigen is unknown. Base qualities were left out, and no much larger clone turns up one base away. V gives up 3 bases and J gives up 5 bases, and the segment between their germline ends measures 13 bases. The germline V gene provides CDR1 SGDLS and CDR2 YYNGEE. From the cysteine up to the phenylalanine, the CDR3 has a length of 14 residues. Left in the record is the CDR3 DNA by itself, 42 bases read in frame from the first base. A case-control design nested within a healthcare worker cohort in London, UK, was used, with weekly nasopharyngeal swab PCR tests and blood sampling performed. Healthcare workers were enrolled in the week of the UK lockdown, from 23 to 31 March 2020, and were followed every week for up to roughly 15 weeks. The data belong to a study of early T cells in non-severe SARS-CoV-2 infection (dated by TCRdb to the early 2020s). For context, the study as a whole: Because TCR sequencing was done on bulk RNA from unsorted whole blood, the alpha and beta chains could not be paired. The study at large found these results: VDJdb matching was skewed toward anti-spike CD8 responses, so virus-specific expansions were likely underestimated and private and CD4 specificities were missed.

Library prep was done by 5' RACE. The reads were generated on a NextSeq 500. In the TCR library protocol, unique molecular identifiers were attached to individual cDNA molecules to correct for PCR bias and sequencing error. Both TCR alpha and beta chains were sequenced, and tight co-correlation was observed between alpha and beta sequence abundances in each sample. The paper's processing steps were these. V gene, J gene and CDR3 annotation of TCR sequences was performed with Decombinator V4. TCRs were defined as expanded if a significant change between any two time points was detected under a Poisson model with p below 0.0001. TCR abundances were normalised to the total number of TCRs sequenced in each sample and reported as counts per million. TRAV1-2 paired with TRAJ12, TRAJ20 or TRAJ33 defined MAIT TCRs, while TRAV10 paired with TRAJ18 defined iNKT TCRs. VDJdb, accessed 1 November 2021, was searched for CMV, EBV and SARS-CoV-2 annotated TCRs, with TCRs annotated for multiple antigens excluded. The public reads were run again by TCRdb, first through fastp at Q25 and then through MiXCR, and only productive beta chains were kept. All rows with the same CDR3 protein become a single entry with the most common DNA and genes. TCRdb's processing, not the study's, gives the V and J calls here. In all, the sample holds roughly 90,000 distinct CDR3 sequences, and 14% of those were seen once. The ten largest clones take up under 8% of the sample.

Material: whole blood. The sequence links TRBV9 to TRBJ2-3; the D gene may be TRBD1 or TRBD2, since each aligns over 5 bases. The receptor comes from an adult who was a healthcare worker with PCR-confirmed SARS-CoV-2 infection or an uninfected control (not recorded which). The DNA sequence is given as TGTGCCAGCAGCGACGGGATCAGGGAAGATACGCAGTATTTT. It encodes CASSDGIREDTQYF.